The source of this TCR beta chain is a study of T-cell reconstitution after alpha-beta-depleted transplantation in children. V was trimmed by 2 bases and J by 6 bases, leaving 11 bases between them. The CDR3 runs to 13 residues. The V gene's germline CDR1 is SGHTA and CDR2 FQGNSA. During its preparation, the TCRbeta library received unique molecular identifiers. TCRdb reprocessed the PCR reads with MiXCR, giving one entry per CDR3 protein. This table has approximately 400,000 distinct CDR3 sequences, roughly 11% appearing once. The rearrangement uses TRBV7-2 and TRBJ2-7; D is undetermined. The clonotype was recovered from a human donor who donated a stem cell graft to a child with acute myeloid leukemia. Sequencing was performed on PBMCs from the stem cell graft donor, taken from the stem cell graft. In nucleotides, the CDR3 is TGTGCCAGCAGCTTAATGTCTCCTTCCGAGCAGTACTTC. Its translation is CASSLMSPSEQYF. Filled out from reference TRBV7-2 and TRBJ2-7, the complete variable domain reads GAGVSQSPSNKVTEKGKDVELRCDPISGHTALYWYRQSLGQGLEFLIYFQGNSAPDKSGLPSDRFSAERTGGSVSTLTIQRTQQEDSAVYLCASSLMSPSEQYFGPGTRLTVT.